This record concerns one T cell receptor (beta chain) sequence. The data belong to a study of graft-versus-host responses after intestinal transplantation. Measured with immunoSEQ multiplex PCR; TCRdb has only the in-frame clones, and not every one. Of 35,000 to 50,000 clones listed, just under 95% are singletons. The TCR sequence derives from a human patient who received an intestinal transplant, so some T cells may come from the graft donor. The source material was PBMCs, sampled more than 310 days after intestinal transplant.

The CDR3 nucleotides read TGCGCCAGCAGCTTGGGGGGACTAGCGGGAAGGAAAGAGACCCAGTACTTC. It yields the protein CASSLGGLAGRKETQYF. This chain connects TRBV5-1 to TRBJ2-5; 13 bases fit TRBD2. Germline assignment: CDR1 SGHRS and CDR2 YFSETQ. V gave up 0 bases and J gave up 3 bases; unmatched junction bases: 5. CDR3 size: 17 residues.